The clone carrying this TCR beta chain was seen many times. With 1 base removed from V and 5 bases from J, the gap between germline ends came to 10 bases. The length of the CDR3 is 14 residues. Per germline, CDR1 SEHNR and CDR2 FQNEAQ (reference sequence). Unique molecular identifiers featured in how the TCRbeta library was prepared. TCRdb redid the calling of the PCR reads with MiXCR, one entry per CDR3 protein. The repertoire includes 240,000 or so distinct CDR3 sequences, more than 10% of them detected once, and 2.6% sits in the top ten. This entry belongs to a study of T-cell reconstitution after alpha-beta-depleted transplantation in children.

Sequences were derived from PBMCs from the stem cell graft donor, sampled from the stem cell graft. The chain is built from TRBV7-9 and TRBJ2-3; no definite D call. This receptor was obtained from a human donor who donated a stem cell graft to a child with acute lymphoblastic leukemia. The CDR3 is CASSLGAGRDTQYF. CDR3 nucleotides: TGTGCCAGCAGCTTAGGCGCAGGCCGAGATACGCAGTATTTT.